Listed below are T cell receptor beta chains from one sample, sequenced in a study of cytomegalovirus exposure and HLA in healthy donors. TCRdb's table, derived via immunoSEQ multiplex PCR, lists solely in-frame clones and lacks some. The data contain about 130,000 clones, 85% to 90% of them seen just once; the ten biggest clones take up around 5.5%. Sequencing was carried out using PBMCs. The receptors stem from a woman in her twenties or thirties in good health and CMV-seronegative. Both conserved end residues are part of each CDR3. A D gene is named only where the DNA matches it firmly.

d_gene | v_gene | CDR3aa
TRBD2 | TRBV30 | CAWGLAGDEQYF
TRBD2 | TRBV30 | CAWNKGTSGTGELFF
TRBD1 | TRBV19 | CASSTETGDQETQYF
TRBD2 | TRBV7-6 | CASSPGLAGGVLTDTQYF
TRBD1 | TRBV4-3 | CASSQGDRGTDTQYF
NA | TRBV7-2 | CASSLDYLSTDTQYF
TRBD2 | TRBV2 | CASSEWGGTSGLQETQYF
TRBD1 | TRBV18 | CASSRTGIGPGWEKLFF
NA | TRBV19 | CASSIAGDSFYEQYF
TRBD2 | TRBV28 | CASSHGPLAASTDTQYF
TRBD2 | TRBV6-5 | CASSYSGGRDEQFF
TRBD1 | TRBV29-1 | CSASGGQGRAGELFF
TRBD2 | TRBV7-9 | CASSLVSGEYNEQFF
NA | TRBV7-2 | CASSDRDISNTEAFF
NA | TRBV7-8 | CASSLWRGLSYNEQFF
TRBD2 | TRBV19 | CASTAVAGALLYEQYF
NA | TRBV9 | CASSSDIKGPGANVLTF
NA | TRBV12-5 | CASGPDMYTEAFF
NA | TRBV10-3 | CASRDTSNSPLHF
NA | TRBV19 | CASRAGDTEAFF
TRBD1 | TRBV30 | CAWKTGVGNSPLHF
TRBD1 | TRBV11-2 | CASSLRDRPYEQYF
TRBD2 | TRBV28 | CASHDSGSQETQYF
TRBD1 | TRBV7-2 | CASSERQGAYGKLFF
NA | TRBV9 | CASSVATGQPQHF
NA | TRBV5-1 | CASSQEQQGLGELFF
NA | TRBV14 | CASSPTGGGGDEQFF
NA | TRBV15 | CATSRGGSEREQYF
NA | TRBV28 | CASSLLGGALNTEAFF
NA | TRBV6-5 | CASSYSQGHEQYF
TRBD1 | TRBV4-3 | CASSQADRGAYEQYF
TRBD1 | TRBV5-1 | CASSFDRVETQYF
TRBD2 | TRBV2 | CASKREGHNEQFF
NA | TRBV11-3 | CASSLLRDTEAFF
NA | TRBV15 | CATSSGGRSSNNQPQHF
NA | TRBV4-1 | CASSQDDSSNQPQHF
NA | TRBV29-1 | CSVGPSSGTDTQYF
NA | TRBV9 | CASSPQIEAHTQYF
NA | TRBV6-5 | CASSYSGKVGEQYF
TRBD1 | TRBV28 | CASSFRGQIDWPQHF
TRBD1 | TRBV7-8 | CASRYRGISGANVLTF
TRBD2 | TRBV4-1 | CASSQFTSGSTDTQYF
TRBD2 | TRBV6-5 | CASRKAGNYEQYF
NA | TRBV27 | CASSLIGAPYEQYF
TRBD1 | TRBV5-4 | CASSSGTGGFYGYTF
TRBD2 | TRBV27 | CASSRRGRSYEQYF
TRBD1 | TRBV28 | CASSLFLGDRTEAFF
NA | TRBV27 | CASSLRGSNSPLHF
NA | TRBV5-1 | CASSFEGNTIYF
NA | TRBV18 | CASFPFDSNTEAFF